The T cell receptor (beta chain) described here comes from a study of T cell repertoires in cytomegalovirus infection. Overall study: An indication of both CMV infection and matching HLA type came from public TCR beta signatures. Whole-study findings and limits: Pooled public TCR beta family frequency picked out CMV carriers with the relevant HLA.

MiXCR was run by TCRdb on the reads, yielding one entry per CDR3 protein. The sample has about 260,000 distinct CDR3 sequences, approximately 8.3% seen once. This clonotype was detected ten times or more. Its specificity is unknown. The CDR3 is 16 residues long. CDR1 and CDR2 (germline): DFQATT, SNEGSKA (reference sequence). After removal of 3 bases from V and 6 bases from J, the junction contained 10 bases not matched to a gene. Sequencing was carried out using PBMCs. This sequence originates from a human donor in good health (CMV status not recorded). Some clones in this sample may be carry-over from other donors' samples. The chain recombines TRBV20-1 with TRBJ2-1; 11 bases match TRBD2. The CDR3 DNA sequence: TGCAGTGCTAGTGCTTCGAGACTAGCGGGAACCAATGAGCAGTTCTTC. The encoded protein is CSASASRLAGTNEQFF.